A selection of T cell receptor beta chains follows, all from one sample in a study of T cell responses to AZD1222 COVID-19 vaccine. Sequenced by immunoSEQ multiplex PCR; TCRdb stores in-frame clones only, minus some. The sample shows roughly 120,000 clones, around 81% of them seen only once. The starting material was peripheral blood, obtained on day 0 of AZD1222 vaccination. The receptors shown here come from an adult in good health. Both conserved end residues are part of each CDR3. The D gene is left open where the match is weak. Expanded clones are given a class, and other clones once, few, many or no size at all.

CDR3nt: TGTGCCATCAGTGGAGGACTAGCGGGAACTGGGCACAATGAGCAGTTCTTC
CDR3aa: CAISGGLAGTGHNEQFF
d_gene: TRBD2
v_gene: TRBV10-3
abundance: NA
j_gene: TRBJ2-1

CDR3nt: TGTGCCAGCAGTTCAGGACAGCGGACAAGTGAGCAGTTCTTC
CDR3aa: CASSSGQRTSEQFF
d_gene: NA
v_gene: TRBV27
abundance: NA
j_gene: TRBJ2-1

CDR3nt: TGTGCCAGCAGTTACCTGTCAGGGGGTTCTGGGGTGTCCCAGCATTTT
CDR3aa: CASSYLSGGSGVSQHF
d_gene: TRBD1
v_gene: TRBV6-6
abundance: NA
j_gene: TRBJ1-5

CDR3nt: TGTGCCAGCAGCCCGGGACTAGTCACCGGGGAGCTGTTTTTT
CDR3aa: CASSPGLVTGELFF
d_gene: TRBD2
v_gene: TRBV2
abundance: NA
j_gene: TRBJ2-2

CDR3nt: TGTGCCAGCAGCTTCACGACTGCGGGGAATCAGCCCCAGCATTTT
CDR3aa: CASSFTTAGNQPQHF
d_gene: NA
v_gene: TRBV7-9
abundance: NA
j_gene: TRBJ1-5

CDR3nt: TGTGCCAGCAGTGACCAGACCGCTCGGCGGGACGAGCAGTACTTC
CDR3aa: CASSDQTARRDEQYF
d_gene: NA
v_gene: TRBV2
abundance: few
j_gene: TRBJ2-7

CDR3nt: TGTGCCAGTACCCCTCGGGACAGGGCGTACTCTGGGGCCAACGTCCTGACTTTC
CDR3aa: CASTPRDRAYSGANVLTF
d_gene: TRBD1
v_gene: TRBV19
abundance: NA
j_gene: TRBJ2-6

CDR3nt: TGCAGTGTCAGGACCTACGAGCAGTACTTC
CDR3aa: CSVRTYEQYF
d_gene: NA
v_gene: TRBV20-1
abundance: once
j_gene: TRBJ2-7

CDR3nt: TGTGCCAGCAGTGAAGGGCGGGCTAGCGCGATCTCAGAGACCCAGTACTTC
CDR3aa: CASSEGRASAISETQYF
d_gene: NA
v_gene: TRBV2
abundance: NA
j_gene: TRBJ2-5

CDR3nt: TGTGCCAGCAGTCCCGGGACGCTTAACTATGGCTACACCTTC
CDR3aa: CASSPGTLNYGYTF
d_gene: NA
v_gene: TRBV6-5
abundance: few
j_gene: TRBJ1-2

CDR3nt: TGCGCCAGCAGCTCTTCGACAGGGCTCTATGGCTACACCTTC
CDR3aa: CASSSSTGLYGYTF
d_gene: TRBD1
v_gene: TRBV4-1
abundance: NA
j_gene: TRBJ1-2

CDR3nt: TGTGCCAGCAGTTACTCCAGAGCTAGCACAGATACGCAGTATTTT
CDR3aa: CASSYSRASTDTQYF
d_gene: NA
v_gene: TRBV6-6
abundance: NA
j_gene: TRBJ2-3

CDR3nt: TGTGCCAGTAGTATCAGGGCGATCCCTCTGGAGACCCAGTACTTC
CDR3aa: CASSIRAIPLETQYF
d_gene: NA
v_gene: TRBV19
abundance: NA
j_gene: TRBJ2-5

CDR3nt: TGTGCCAGCAGCGACCGGGACAGGGGTCTCCACGAGCAGTACTTC
CDR3aa: CASSDRDRGLHEQYF
d_gene: TRBD1
v_gene: TRBV5-6
abundance: NA
j_gene: TRBJ2-7

CDR3nt: TGTGCCAGCAGCTTCACTAGCGGGGGGGTCGGGGAGCTGTTTTTT
CDR3aa: CASSFTSGGVGELFF
d_gene: TRBD2
v_gene: TRBV5-4
abundance: NA
j_gene: TRBJ2-2

CDR3nt: TGTGCCAGCAGTTACCAACCGGGGGATTCAGATACGCAGTATTTT
CDR3aa: CASSYQPGDSDTQYF
d_gene: NA
v_gene: TRBV6-2/TRBV6-3
abundance: NA
j_gene: TRBJ2-3

CDR3nt: TGTGCCAGCAGCACTAGACTCGAAGATACGCAGTATTTT
CDR3aa: CASSTRLEDTQYF
d_gene: NA
v_gene: TRBV7-3
abundance: NA
j_gene: TRBJ2-3

CDR3nt: TGCGCCAGCAGCTCGGCGACAGTGAACTCTGGAAACACCATATATTTT
CDR3aa: CASSSATVNSGNTIYF
d_gene: NA
v_gene: TRBV5-1
abundance: NA
j_gene: TRBJ1-3

CDR3nt: TGTGCCAGCAGGCAGAGCCCGGGGTTATACGAGCAGTACTTC
CDR3aa: CASRQSPGLYEQYF
d_gene: NA
v_gene: TRBV7-8
abundance: few
j_gene: TRBJ2-7

CDR3nt: TGCGCCAGCAGTCAATATCCGGTCCCAAGGCCCTACGAGCAGTACTTC
CDR3aa: CASSQYPVPRPYEQYF
d_gene: NA
v_gene: TRBV23-1
abundance: NA
j_gene: TRBJ2-7

CDR3nt: TGTGCCAGCAGTTTGAACAGGGGGCCCCACGAGCAGTACTTC
CDR3aa: CASSLNRGPHEQYF
d_gene: TRBD1
v_gene: TRBV28
abundance: NA
j_gene: TRBJ2-7

CDR3nt: TGTGCCAGCAGTCCGGGGCTGCCCTGGGGTGGCTACACCTTC
CDR3aa: CASSPGLPWGGYTF
d_gene: NA
v_gene: TRBV28
abundance: NA
j_gene: TRBJ1-2

CDR3nt: TGTGCCAGCAGCCGGGGTTCTAGCGGGAGGCTGATGTCCTACGAGCAGTACTTC
CDR3aa: CASSRGSSGRLMSYEQYF
d_gene: TRBD2
v_gene: TRBV3-1/TRBV3-2
abundance: NA
j_gene: TRBJ2-7

CDR3nt: TGTGCCAGCCGCCTCCCCGGGACACCCTCGGGCGAAGCTTTCTTT
CDR3aa: CASRLPGTPSGEAFF
d_gene: NA
v_gene: TRBV6-5
abundance: NA
j_gene: TRBJ1-1

CDR3nt: TGCGCCAGCAGTCAATTAACAGGGGGGGAAGCTTTCTTT
CDR3aa: CASSQLTGGEAFF
d_gene: TRBD1
v_gene: TRBV23-1
abundance: NA
j_gene: TRBJ1-1

CDR3nt: TGCAGCGTTGAAGCGGCTAGCGGGGGCCACAATGAGCAGTTCTTC
CDR3aa: CSVEAASGGHNEQFF
d_gene: TRBD2
v_gene: TRBV29-1
abundance: NA
j_gene: TRBJ2-1

CDR3nt: TGTGCCAGCAGTGACCGGACGCTCGCTAATGAAAAACTGTTTTTT
CDR3aa: CASSDRTLANEKLFF
d_gene: NA
v_gene: TRBV6-4
abundance: NA
j_gene: TRBJ1-4

CDR3nt: TGTGCCAGTAACGCAGGGGGGGTGGTCAAAAACATTCAGTACTTC
CDR3aa: CASNAGGVVKNIQYF
d_gene: NA
v_gene: TRBV19
abundance: once
j_gene: TRBJ2-4

CDR3nt: TGTGCCAGCTCACCCCGGACAGGGAAGGACGAGCAGTACTTC
CDR3aa: CASSPRTGKDEQYF
d_gene: TRBD1
v_gene: TRBV18
abundance: NA
j_gene: TRBJ2-7

CDR3nt: TGTGCCAGCAGCTTAGGGGGAGGGGACCTCACAGATACGCAGTATTTT
CDR3aa: CASSLGGGDLTDTQYF
d_gene: TRBD2
v_gene: TRBV11-3
abundance: NA
j_gene: TRBJ2-3

CDR3nt: TGTGCCAGCTCACCACAGAACAGGGAGGGCACAGATACGCAGTATTTT
CDR3aa: CASSPQNREGTDTQYF
d_gene: NA
v_gene: TRBV18
abundance: NA
j_gene: TRBJ2-3